The clone carrying this T cell receptor (beta chain) was picked up many times. The antigen remains unidentified. Trimming stripped 6 bases from V and 6 bases from J, with 15 bases between. The CDR3 is 14 amino acids. Out of roughly 10 ml of fresh peripheral blood came the PBMCs. The data are from a study of T cells in Graves' hyperthyroidism and ophthalmopathy. Researchers amplified the TCR beta CDR3 regions from RNA transcripts. HTBI primers were employed in a first-round RT-PCR of the TCR CDR3. TCRdb used MiXCR to reprocess the multiplex PCR reads, holding one entry per CDR3 protein. The table records more than 650,000 distinct CDR3 sequences, 14% of them present only once. The study's findings and limits: Appearing also in blood were most of the thyroid clonotypes expanded above 0.001. Ophthalmopathy prediction by the model preceded onset by a median about 6.3 months. Using 13 V-J features, a model discriminated ophthalmopathy from stable hyperthyroidism.

Sequencing input: blood. This rearrangement joins TRBV12-3 or TRBV12-4 to TRBJ2-4; tentatively, D is TRBD1 (5 bases). The clonotype originates from a woman younger than 35 with Graves' hyperthyroidism. CDR3 sequence (DNA): TGTGCCAGCAGCCTCAGCAGGGCTGGAAACATTCAGTACTTC. Translating gives CASSLSRAGNIQYF.